The T cell receptor (beta chain) described here comes from a study of cytomegalovirus exposure and HLA in healthy donors. This clone turned up a few times. This sample also contains other DNA sequences that code for the same CDR3. The primer mix had 60 Vbeta and 13 Jbeta primers. Repertoires were generated with immunoSEQ multiplex PCR, while TCRdb's copy carries only in-frame clones and drops some. The table records under 150,000 clones, around 80% of them present only once. This CDR3 spans 14 amino acids. J gave up 0 bases and V 10 bases, and 7 bases lay outside the gene matches. Per germline, CDR1 LNHDA and CDR2 SQIVND (reference sequence).

This TCR was sampled from a man aged 25-45 years in good health and CMV-seropositive. This chain joins TRBV19 and TRBJ1-1; 8 nucleotides match TRBD1. Input material: PBMCs. Here the CDR3 reads CATEDRGMNTEAFF. The CDR3 nucleotides are TGTGCCACCGAAGACAGGGGCATGAACACTGAAGCTTTCTTT.